Below are 21 T cell receptor beta chains sequenced from a single sample in a study of blood T cell repertoires in COVID-19. Method: immunoSEQ multiplex PCR; TCRdb's copy keeps in-frame clones and lacks some. The data show 210,000 or so clones, almost 85% seen once. Sequencing was carried out using peripheral blood. These receptor sequences come from a man aged 45 to 65 with COVID-19, enrolled during active disease.

The V and J genes are TRBV2 and TRBJ1-3; D is perhaps TRBD1 (6 bases). Trimming took off 3 bases at V and 0 bases at J, with 12 bases between the two ends. Germline V gene lookup returns CDR1 SNHLY and CDR2 FYNNEI. The CDR3 contains 16 residues. The DNA for the CDR3 is TGTGCCAGCAGTGATTGGGACACCAGCTCTGGAAACACCATATATTTT. It specifies CASSDWDTSSGNTIYF. Full variable domain (outside the CDR3, taken from reference TRBV2 and TRBJ1-3): EPEVTQTPSHQVTQMGQEVILRCVPISNHLYFYWYRQILGQKVEFLVSFYNNEISEKSEIFDDQFSVERPDGSNFTLKIRSTKLEDSAMYFCASSDWDTSSGNTIYFGEGSWLTVV.

This chain links TRBV7-6 with TRBJ1-6; D not resolved. With 2 bases removed from V and 9 bases from J, the gap between germline ends came to 11 bases. This CDR3 has 14 residues. Per the germline V gene, CDR1 is SGHVS and CDR2 is FNYEAQ. The CDR3 nucleotides read TGTGCCAGCAGCTTACCGGGATTGGGTTCACCCCTCCACTTT. This codes for CASSLPGLGSPLHF.

Comment on this clone: At one end the junction does not follow the germline gene, possibly because of a read error. The chain recombines TRBV7-7 with TRBJ2-7; TRBD1 aligns across 7 bases. The CDR3 is 14 amino acids. Germline V lookup: CDR1 SSHAT, CDR2 FNYEAQ (reference sequence). The CDR3 DNA sequence: TGTGCTAGCAGCCCAGGGACAGTGATAGGCGAGCAGTACTTC. It specifies CASSPGTVIGEQYF.

The chain joins TRBV2 to TRBJ1-6; 10 nucleotides align to TRBD1. Germline CDR1 SNHLY, CDR2 FYNNEI. With V trimmed by 3 bases and J by 9 bases, 5 bases remained unmatched. This CDR3 is built from 15 residues. The CDR3 spells CASSEWDRGGSPLHF. CDR3 DNA: TGTGCCAGCAGTGAGTGGGACAGGGGAGGTTCACCCCTCCACTTT.

This clone has a single count. CDR3 nucleotide sequence: TGCAGTGCTAGTCCGACAGGGTGGGGCTACACCTTC. Translated: CSASPTGWGYTF. The J gene is TRBJ1-2, the V gene TRBV20-1; 7 nucleotides agree with TRBD1. Germline trimming cut 3 bases from V and 8 bases from J; bases unmatched to any gene: 6. This CDR3 contains 12 residues. Germline values: CDR1 DFQATT, CDR2 SNEGSKA (reference sequence).

The V call is TRBV19, the J call TRBJ1-2; the D gene is possibly TRBD1 (6 bases). Germline V gene sequence: CDR1 LNHDA, CDR2 SQIVND (reference sequence). Between the trimmed V and J ends, which lost 8 bases and 7 bases, there was a span of 17 bases. This CDR3 has 13 residues. Here the CDR3 reads CASRTGPGVGYTF. The CDR3 DNA is TGTGCCAGTCGAACAGGGCCCGGGGTTGGCTACACCTTC.

This clone came up a few times. The rearrangement links TRBV28 to TRBJ1-1; 7 bases map to TRBD1. In germline, CDR1 is MDHEN, CDR2 SYDVKM. The CDR3 has 15 residues. J was trimmed by 0 bases and V by 5 bases; bases with no gene match: 6. Here the CDR3 reads CASSPVQGLNTEAFF. CDR3 DNA sequence: TGTGCCAGCAGTCCGGTACAGGGGTTGAACACTGAAGCTTTCTTT.

The chain has TRBV12-3 or TRBV12-4 and TRBJ1-2; D not resolved. Trimming stripped 6 bases from V and 4 bases from J, with 9 bases between. This CDR3 has 12 residues. CDR3 residues: CASSGALYGYTF. The CDR3, as DNA: TGTGCCAGCAGCGGAGCCCTCTATGGCTACACCTTC.

V and J are TRBV12-3 or TRBV12-4 and TRBJ1-1; maybe TRBD1 (5 bases). V gave up 8 bases and J gave up 5 bases, with 12 bases separating them. CDR3 length: 12 amino acids. CDR3 in DNA: TGTGCCAGCGGGGCGGGGAAAACTGAAGCTTTCTTT. Residues: CASGAGKTEAFF.

This chain uses TRBV7-2 with TRBJ2-7; no clear D. The CDR3 is made up of 16 amino acids. The germline V gene has CDR1 SGHTA and CDR2 FQGNSA. V lost 2 bases, J lost 3 bases, and 17 bases lay in between. The CDR3 bases are TGTGCCAGCAGCTTAAATCCGGGTTCGACCCTCTACGAGCAGTACTTC. Amino acid sequence: CASSLNPGSTLYEQYF.

J is TRBJ2-7 and V is TRBV3-1 (or the pseudogene TRBV3-2); a weak D match, TRBD1 (5 bases). From germline, CDR1 is LGHDT and CDR2 YNNKEL (reference sequence). V lost 4 bases, J lost 1 base, and 14 bases lay in between. The CDR3 contains 15 residues. CDR3 coding DNA: TGTGCCAGCAGCCCCGCCCCTAAGGGGTCCTACGAGCAGTACTTC. Protein: CASSPAPKGSYEQYF.

The chain joins TRBV6-2 or TRBV6-3 to TRBJ1-5, with 8 bases aligning to TRBD1. After removal of 2 bases from V and 2 bases from J, the junction contained 5 bases not matched to a gene. From germline, CDR1 is MNHEY and CDR2 SVGEGT. The CDR3 totals 16 residues. CDR3 in amino acids: CASSYGQGEGNQPQHF. The CDR3 nucleotides read TGTGCCAGCAGTTACGGACAGGGAGAAGGCAATCAGCCCCAGCATTTT.

The J gene is TRBJ2-3, the V gene TRBV11-3; 7 nucleotides match TRBD1. Trimming cost V 0 bases and J 1 base; bases outside gene matches: 1. This CDR3 is 15 amino acids long. Looked up from germline, CDR1 is SGHNT and CDR2 is YENEEA. In nucleotides, the CDR3 is TGTGCCAGCAGCTTAGACGGGACAGGCACAGATACGCAGTATTTT. Encoded protein: CASSLDGTGTDTQYF.

The chain uses TRBV4-3 and TRBJ1-5, with D maybe TRBD1 (6 bases). CDR3 length equals 16 residues. Trimming took 1 base from V and 7 from J, leaving 17 bases between them. The germline CDR1 and CDR2 sequences are LGHNA and YSLEER. DNA for the CDR3: TGCGCCAGCAGCCAAGTCTGGGACATGGGAAGGCAGCCCCAGCATTTT. It yields the protein CASSQVWDMGRQPQHF.

This clone was seen a single time. The chain joins TRBV7-6 to TRBJ1-1; 7 nucleotides agree with TRBD1. The CDR3 has 15 amino acids. CDR1 is SGHVS, CDR2 FNYEAQ, per germline. With 1 base clipped from V and 3 bases from J, the junction kept 5 bases outside the gene matches. The CDR3 loop is CASSLGRGPDTEAFF. The CDR3 DNA reads TGTGCCAGCAGCTTAGGGAGGGGGCCTGACACTGAAGCTTTCTTT.

This clone has only a few counts. The chain joins TRBV7-8 to TRBJ1-2; 11 bases fit TRBD1. The CDR3 has 15 amino acids. The ends lost 6 bases at V and 5 bases at J; junction bases unmatched: 8. In germline, CDR1 is SGHVS, CDR2 FQNEAQ. CDR3 region: CASRLGGQGAYGYTF. The DNA for the CDR3 is TGTGCCAGCAGGTTGGGTGGACAGGGGGCATATGGCTACACCTTC.

The rearrangement links TRBV5-8 to TRBJ2-7; D gene unclear. Trimming cost V 2 bases and J 5 bases, with 11 bases left between them. The CDR3 sequence is 13 residues long. Germline CDR1 and CDR2: SGHTS and YDEGEE. Here the CDR3 reads CASSLVREHEQYF. For the CDR3, the DNA is TGTGCCAGCAGCTTAGTCCGAGAGCACGAGCAGTACTTC.

The V call is TRBV28, the J call TRBJ2-3, with D uncertain. Between the trimmed V and J ends, which lost 2 bases and 6 bases, there was a span of 9 bases. There are 13 residues in the CDR3. Per the germline V gene, CDR1 is MDHEN and CDR2 is SYDVKM. The CDR3 loop reads CASSLPQVDTQYF. In DNA, the CDR3 is TGTGCCAGCAGTTTACCCCAGGTGGATACGCAGTATTTT.

CDR3 sequence: CASGPTSGDIAEQFF. The CDR3 DNA reads TGCGCCAGCGGGCCGACTAGCGGGGACATCGCTGAGCAGTTCTTC. This chain uses TRBV5-1 with TRBJ2-1; 11 bases align to TRBD2. The CDR3 spans 15 residues. Trimming took 7 bases from V and 9 from J; bases not matched to a gene: 12. Germline V gene sequence: CDR1 SGHRS, CDR2 YFSETQ. The variable domain in full, completed from reference TRBV5-1 and TRBJ2-1, reads KAGVTQTPRYLIKTRGQQVTLSCSPISGHRSVSWYQQTPGQGLQFLFEYFSETQRNKGNFPGRFSGRQFSNSRSEMNVSTLELGDSALYLCASGPTSGDIAEQFFGPGTRLTVL.

This clone is a singleton in its sample. The chain uses TRBV25-1 and TRBJ1-4; TRBD1 might be the D (5 bases). The CDR3 length is 14 residues. V was shortened by 7 bases and J by 2 bases, with 11 bases between the two germline ends. CDR1 and CDR2 (germline): MGHDK, SYGVNS. The CDR3 region is CASNKGSTNEKLFF. CDR3 DNA sequence: TGTGCCAGCAATAAGGGGTCTACTAATGAAAAACTGTTTTTT.

This clone was seen more than once but under ten times. The chain is built from TRBV11-2 and TRBJ2-3, with 9 bases lining up with TRBD1. V lost 5 bases to trimming and J lost 8 bases; unmatched junction nucleotides: 14. CDR1 is SGHAT, CDR2 FQNNGV, per germline. This CDR3 has 16 amino acids. The CDR3 protein is CASSPQAGTGPTTQYF. CDR3 in DNA: TGTGCCAGCAGCCCCCAGGCCGGGACAGGGCCGACTACGCAGTATTTT.